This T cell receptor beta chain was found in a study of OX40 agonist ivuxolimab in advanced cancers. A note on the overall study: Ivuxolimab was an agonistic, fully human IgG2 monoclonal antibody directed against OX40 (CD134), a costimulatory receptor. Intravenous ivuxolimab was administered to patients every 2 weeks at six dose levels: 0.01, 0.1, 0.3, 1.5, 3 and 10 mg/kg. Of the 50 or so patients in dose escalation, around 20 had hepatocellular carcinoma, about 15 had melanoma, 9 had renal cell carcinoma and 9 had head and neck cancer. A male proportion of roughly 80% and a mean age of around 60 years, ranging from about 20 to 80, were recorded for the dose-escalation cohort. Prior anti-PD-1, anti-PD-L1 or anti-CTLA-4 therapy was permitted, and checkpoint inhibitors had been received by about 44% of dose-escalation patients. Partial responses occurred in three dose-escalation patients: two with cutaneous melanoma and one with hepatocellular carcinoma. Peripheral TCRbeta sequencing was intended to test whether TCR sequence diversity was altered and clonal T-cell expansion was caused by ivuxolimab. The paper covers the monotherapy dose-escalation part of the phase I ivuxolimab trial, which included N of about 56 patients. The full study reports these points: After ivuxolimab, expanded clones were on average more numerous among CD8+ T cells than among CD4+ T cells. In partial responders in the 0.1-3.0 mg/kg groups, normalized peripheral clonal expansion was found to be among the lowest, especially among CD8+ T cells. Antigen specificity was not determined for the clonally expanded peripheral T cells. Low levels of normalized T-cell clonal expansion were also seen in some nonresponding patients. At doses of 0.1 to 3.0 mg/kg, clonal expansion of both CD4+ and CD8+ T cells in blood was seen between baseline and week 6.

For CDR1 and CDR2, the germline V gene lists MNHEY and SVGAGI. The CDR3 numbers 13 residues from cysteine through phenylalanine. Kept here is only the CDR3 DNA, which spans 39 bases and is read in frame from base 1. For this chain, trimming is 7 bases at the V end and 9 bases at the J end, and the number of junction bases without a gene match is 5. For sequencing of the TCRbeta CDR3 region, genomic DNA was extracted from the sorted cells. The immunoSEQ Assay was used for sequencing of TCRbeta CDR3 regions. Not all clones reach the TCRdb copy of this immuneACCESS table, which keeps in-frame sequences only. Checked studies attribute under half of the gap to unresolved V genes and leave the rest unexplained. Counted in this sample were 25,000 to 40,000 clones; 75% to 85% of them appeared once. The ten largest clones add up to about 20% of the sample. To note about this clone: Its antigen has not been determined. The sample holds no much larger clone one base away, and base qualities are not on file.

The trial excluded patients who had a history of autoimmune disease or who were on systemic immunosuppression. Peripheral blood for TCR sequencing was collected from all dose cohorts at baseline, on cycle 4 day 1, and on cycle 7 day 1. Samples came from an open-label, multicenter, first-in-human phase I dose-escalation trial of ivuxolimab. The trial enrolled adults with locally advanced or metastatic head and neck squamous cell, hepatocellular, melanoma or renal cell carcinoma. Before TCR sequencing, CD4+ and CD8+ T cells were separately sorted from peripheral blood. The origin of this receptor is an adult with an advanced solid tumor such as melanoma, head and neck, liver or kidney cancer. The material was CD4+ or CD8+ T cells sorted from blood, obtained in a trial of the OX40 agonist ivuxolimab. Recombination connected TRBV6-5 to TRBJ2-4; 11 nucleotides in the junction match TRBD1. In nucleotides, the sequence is TGTGCCAGCACCGGGACAGGGGGAGGCATTCAGTACTTC. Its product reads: CASTGTGGGIQYF.